This TCR beta chain is from a study of early T cells in non-severe SARS-CoV-2 infection. Study as a whole: Sequencing of unsorted whole blood was done on bulk RNA, leaving chains unpaired. Study outcomes and limitations: VDJdb matches were skewed toward anti-spike CD8 T cell responses.

At least ten counts were recorded for this clonotype. Its antigen is undetermined. The V gene end was trimmed by 2 bases and the J gene end by 7 bases; junction bases not matched to a gene: 8. CDR3 length: 15 residues. Unique molecular identifiers were added to individual cDNA molecules. A single record per CDR3 protein comes from TCRdb applying MiXCR to the 5' RACE reads. The repertoire holds around 70,000 distinct CDR3 sequences, with 9.1% as singletons. This chain connects TRBV12-3 or TRBV12-4 to TRBJ1-5; 7 nucleotides align to TRBD1. The specimen was whole blood. The clonotype comes from an adult who was a healthcare worker with PCR-confirmed SARS-CoV-2 infection or an uninfected control (not recorded which). CDR3 in amino acids: CASSLMAGGGQPQHF. The CDR3 DNA sequence: TGTGCCAGCAGTTTAATGGCAGGGGGGGGGCAGCCCCAGCATTTT.